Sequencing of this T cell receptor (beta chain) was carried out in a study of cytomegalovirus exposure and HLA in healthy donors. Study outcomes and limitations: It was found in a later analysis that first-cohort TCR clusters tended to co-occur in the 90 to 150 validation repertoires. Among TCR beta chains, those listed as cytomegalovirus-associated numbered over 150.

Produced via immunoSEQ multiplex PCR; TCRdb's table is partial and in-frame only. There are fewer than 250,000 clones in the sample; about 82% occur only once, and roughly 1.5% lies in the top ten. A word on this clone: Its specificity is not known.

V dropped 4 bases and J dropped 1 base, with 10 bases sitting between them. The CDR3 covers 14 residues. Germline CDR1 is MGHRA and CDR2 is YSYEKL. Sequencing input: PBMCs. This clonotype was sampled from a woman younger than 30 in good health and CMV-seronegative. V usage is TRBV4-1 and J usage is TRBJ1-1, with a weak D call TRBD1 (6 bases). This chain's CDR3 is CASSPQGQNTEAFF. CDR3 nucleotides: TGCGCCAGCAGCCCCCAGGGGCAGAACACTGAAGCTTTCTTT.